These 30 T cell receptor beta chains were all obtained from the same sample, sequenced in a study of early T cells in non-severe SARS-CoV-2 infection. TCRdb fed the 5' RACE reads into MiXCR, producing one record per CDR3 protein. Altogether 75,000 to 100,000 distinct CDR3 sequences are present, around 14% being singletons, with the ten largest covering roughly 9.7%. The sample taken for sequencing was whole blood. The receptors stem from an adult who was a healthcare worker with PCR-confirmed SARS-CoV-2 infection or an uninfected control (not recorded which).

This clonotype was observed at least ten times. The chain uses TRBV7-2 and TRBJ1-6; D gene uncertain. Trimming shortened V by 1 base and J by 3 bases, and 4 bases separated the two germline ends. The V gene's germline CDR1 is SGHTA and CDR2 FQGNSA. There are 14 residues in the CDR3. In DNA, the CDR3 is TGTGCCAGCAGCTTAGGGGGCTATAATTCACCCCTCCACTTT. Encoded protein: CASSLGGYNSPLHF.

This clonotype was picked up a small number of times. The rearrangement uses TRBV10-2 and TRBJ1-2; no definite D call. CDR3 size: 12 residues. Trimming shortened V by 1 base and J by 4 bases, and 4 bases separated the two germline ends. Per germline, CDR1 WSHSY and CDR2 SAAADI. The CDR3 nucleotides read TGCGCCAGCAGTGAGTGGGCCTATGGCTACACCTTC. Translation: CASSEWAYGYTF.

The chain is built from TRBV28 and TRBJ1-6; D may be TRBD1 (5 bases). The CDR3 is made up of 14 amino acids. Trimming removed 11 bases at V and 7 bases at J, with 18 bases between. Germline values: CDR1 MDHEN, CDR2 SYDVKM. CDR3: CAVSGAAPNSPLHF. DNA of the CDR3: TGTGCCGTCAGCGGGGCCGCTCCCAATTCACCCCTCCACTTT.

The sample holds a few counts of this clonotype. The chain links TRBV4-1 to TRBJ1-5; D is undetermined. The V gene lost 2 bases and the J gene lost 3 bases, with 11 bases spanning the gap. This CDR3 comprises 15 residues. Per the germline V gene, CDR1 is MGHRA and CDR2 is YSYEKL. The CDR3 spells CASSQIPGVNQPQHF. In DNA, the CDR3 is TGCGCCAGCAGCCAAATCCCTGGGGTCAATCAGCCCCAGCATTTT.

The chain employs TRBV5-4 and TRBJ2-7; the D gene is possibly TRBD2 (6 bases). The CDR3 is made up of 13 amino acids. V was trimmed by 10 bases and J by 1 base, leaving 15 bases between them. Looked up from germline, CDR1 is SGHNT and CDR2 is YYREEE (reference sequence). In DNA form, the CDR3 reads TGTGCCTACTCCTCGCGGGGATCCTACGAGCAGTACTTC. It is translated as CAYSSRGSYEQYF.

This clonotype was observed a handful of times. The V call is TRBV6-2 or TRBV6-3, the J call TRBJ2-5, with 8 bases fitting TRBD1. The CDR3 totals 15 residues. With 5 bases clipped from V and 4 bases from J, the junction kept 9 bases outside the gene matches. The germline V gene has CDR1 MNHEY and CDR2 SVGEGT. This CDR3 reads CASSTTGGGGETQYF. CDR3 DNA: TGTGCCAGCAGTACCACAGGGGGAGGTGGAGAGACCCAGTACTTC.

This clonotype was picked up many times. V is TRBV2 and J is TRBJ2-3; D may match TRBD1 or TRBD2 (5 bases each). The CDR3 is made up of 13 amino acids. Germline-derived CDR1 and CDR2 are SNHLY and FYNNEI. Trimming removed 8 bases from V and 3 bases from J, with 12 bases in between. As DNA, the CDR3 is TGTGCCAGCGGGACCGTGGGAACAGATACGCAGTATTTT. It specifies CASGTVGTDTQYF.

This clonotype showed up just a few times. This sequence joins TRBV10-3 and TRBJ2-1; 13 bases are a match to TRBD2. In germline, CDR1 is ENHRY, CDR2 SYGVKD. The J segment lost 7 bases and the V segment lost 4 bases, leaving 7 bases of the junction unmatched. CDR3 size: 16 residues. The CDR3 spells CAISVGLAGVENEQFF. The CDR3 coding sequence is TGTGCCATCAGTGTTGGACTAGCGGGGGTGGAAAATGAGCAGTTCTTC.

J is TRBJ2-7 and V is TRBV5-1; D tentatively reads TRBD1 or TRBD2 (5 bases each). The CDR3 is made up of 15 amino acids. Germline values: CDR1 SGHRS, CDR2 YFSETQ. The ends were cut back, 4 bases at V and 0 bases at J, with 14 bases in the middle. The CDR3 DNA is TGCGCCAGCAGCCCGACCGGGACCGACTCCTACGAGCAGTACTTC. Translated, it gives CASSPTGTDSYEQYF.

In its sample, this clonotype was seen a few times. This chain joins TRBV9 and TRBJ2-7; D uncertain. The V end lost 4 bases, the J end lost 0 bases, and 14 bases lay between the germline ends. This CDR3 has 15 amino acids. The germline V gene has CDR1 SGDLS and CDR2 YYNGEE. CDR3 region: CASSPTGGNSYEQYF. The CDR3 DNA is TGTGCCAGCAGCCCCACCGGCGGCAACTCCTACGAGCAGTACTTC.

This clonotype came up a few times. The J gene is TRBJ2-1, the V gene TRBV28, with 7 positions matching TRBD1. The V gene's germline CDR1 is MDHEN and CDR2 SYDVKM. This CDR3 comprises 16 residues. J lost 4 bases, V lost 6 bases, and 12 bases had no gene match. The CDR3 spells CASSSPTRDRYNEQFF. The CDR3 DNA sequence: TGTGCCAGCAGCTCCCCCACCCGGGACAGATACAATGAGCAGTTCTTC.

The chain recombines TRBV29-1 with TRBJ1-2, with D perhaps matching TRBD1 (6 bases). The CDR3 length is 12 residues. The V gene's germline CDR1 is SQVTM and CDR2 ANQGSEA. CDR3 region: CSTAGAQDGYTF. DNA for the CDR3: TGCAGTACTGCGGGGGCCCAGGACGGCTACACCTTC. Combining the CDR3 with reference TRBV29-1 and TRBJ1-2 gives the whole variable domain SAVISQKPSRDICQRGTSLTIQCQVDSQVTMMFWYRQQPGQSLTLIATANQGSEATYESGFVIDKFPISRPNLTFSTLTVSNMSPEDSSIYLCSTAGAQDGYTFGSGTRLTVV.

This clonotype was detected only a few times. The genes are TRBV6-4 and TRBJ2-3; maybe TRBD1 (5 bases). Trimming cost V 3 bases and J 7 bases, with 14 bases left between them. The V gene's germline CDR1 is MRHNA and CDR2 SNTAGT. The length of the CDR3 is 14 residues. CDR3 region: CASSESSQGNTQYF. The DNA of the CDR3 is TGTGCCAGCAGTGAATCATCTCAGGGCAATACGCAGTATTTT.

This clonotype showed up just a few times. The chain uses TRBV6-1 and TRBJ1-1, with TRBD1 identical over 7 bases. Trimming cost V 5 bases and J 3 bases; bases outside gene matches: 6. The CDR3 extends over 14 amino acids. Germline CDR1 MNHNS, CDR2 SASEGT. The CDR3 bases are TGTGCCAGCAGTCTCACAGGGGCGGACACTGAAGCTTTCTTT. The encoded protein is CASSLTGADTEAFF.

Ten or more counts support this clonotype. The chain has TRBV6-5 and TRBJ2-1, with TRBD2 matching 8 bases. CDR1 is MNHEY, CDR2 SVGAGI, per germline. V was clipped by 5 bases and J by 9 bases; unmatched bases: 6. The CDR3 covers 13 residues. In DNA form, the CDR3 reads TGTGCCAGCAGTAGGACTAGCCGCAGTGAGCAGTTCTTC. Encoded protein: CASSRTSRSEQFF.

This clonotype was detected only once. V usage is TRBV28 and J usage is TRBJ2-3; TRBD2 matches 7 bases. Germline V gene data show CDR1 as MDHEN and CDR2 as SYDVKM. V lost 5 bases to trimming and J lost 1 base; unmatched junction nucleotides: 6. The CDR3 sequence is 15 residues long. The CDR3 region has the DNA TGTGCCAGCAGTCGCAGCGGGGACCGCACAGATACGCAGTATTTT. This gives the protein CASSRSGDRTDTQYF. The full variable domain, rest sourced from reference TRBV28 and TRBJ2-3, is DVKVTQSSRYLVKRTGEKVFLECVQDMDHENMFWYRQDPGLGLRLIYFSYDVKMKEKGDIPEGYSVSREKKERFSLILESASTNQTSMYLCASSRSGDRTDTQYFGPGTRLTVL.

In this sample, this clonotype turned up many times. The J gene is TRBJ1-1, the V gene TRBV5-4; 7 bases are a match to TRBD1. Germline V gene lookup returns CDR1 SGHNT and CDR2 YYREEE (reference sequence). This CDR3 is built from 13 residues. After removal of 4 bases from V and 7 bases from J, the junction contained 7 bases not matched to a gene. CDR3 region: CASSPLRGHEAFF. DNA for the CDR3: TGTGCCAGCAGCCCCCTGAGGGGGCATGAAGCTTTCTTT.

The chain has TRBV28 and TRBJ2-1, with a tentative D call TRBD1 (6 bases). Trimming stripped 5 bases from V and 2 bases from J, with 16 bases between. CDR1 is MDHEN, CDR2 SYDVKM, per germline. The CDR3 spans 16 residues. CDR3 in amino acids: CASSPTQDSTYNEQFF. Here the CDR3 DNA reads TGTGCCAGCAGTCCCACACAGGACAGTACCTACAATGAGCAGTTCTTC.

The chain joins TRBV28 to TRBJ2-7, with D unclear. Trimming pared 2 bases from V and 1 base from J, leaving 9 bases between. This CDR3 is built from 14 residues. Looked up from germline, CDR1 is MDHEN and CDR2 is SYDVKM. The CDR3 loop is CASSLVHTSYEQYF. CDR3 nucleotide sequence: TGTGCCAGCAGTTTAGTCCACACGTCCTACGAGCAGTACTTC.

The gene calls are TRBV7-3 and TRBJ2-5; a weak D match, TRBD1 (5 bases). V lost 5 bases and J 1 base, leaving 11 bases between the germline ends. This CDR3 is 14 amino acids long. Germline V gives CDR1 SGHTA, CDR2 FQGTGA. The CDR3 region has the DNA TGTGCCAGCAGCACCGCAGGGTTCCAAGAGACCCAGTACTTC. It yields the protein CASSTAGFQETQYF.

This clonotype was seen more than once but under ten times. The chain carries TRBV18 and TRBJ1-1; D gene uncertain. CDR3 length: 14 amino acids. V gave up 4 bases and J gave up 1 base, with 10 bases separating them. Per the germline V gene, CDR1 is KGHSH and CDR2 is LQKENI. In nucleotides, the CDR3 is TGTGCCAGCTCACGGGAACGGACGAACACTGAAGCTTTCTTT. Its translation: CASSRERTNTEAFF.

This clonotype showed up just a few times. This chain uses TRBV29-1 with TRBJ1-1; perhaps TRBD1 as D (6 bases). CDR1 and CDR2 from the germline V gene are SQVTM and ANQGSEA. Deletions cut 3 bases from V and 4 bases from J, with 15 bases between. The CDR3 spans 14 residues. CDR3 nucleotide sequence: TGCAGCGTTGAGGGACACGCCGGGGGCACTGAAGCTTTCTTT. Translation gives CSVEGHAGGTEAFF.

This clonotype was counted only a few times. The CDR3 reads CAISTRERVATDTQYF. The CDR3 DNA reads TGTGCCATCAGTACACGGGAGCGGGTCGCCACAGATACGCAGTATTTT. The V and J genes are TRBV10-3 and TRBJ2-3, with a tentative D call TRBD2 (6 bases). Trimming stripped 5 bases from V and 2 bases from J, with 17 bases between. The CDR3 spans 16 residues. Germline values: CDR1 ENHRY, CDR2 SYGVKD.

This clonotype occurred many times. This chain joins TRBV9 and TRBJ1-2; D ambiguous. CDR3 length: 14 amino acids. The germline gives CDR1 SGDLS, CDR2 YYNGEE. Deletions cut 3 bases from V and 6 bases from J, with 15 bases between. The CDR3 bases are TGTGCCAGCAGCGCCCTACAGCTTAAGAATGGCTACACCTTC. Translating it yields CASSALQLKNGYTF.

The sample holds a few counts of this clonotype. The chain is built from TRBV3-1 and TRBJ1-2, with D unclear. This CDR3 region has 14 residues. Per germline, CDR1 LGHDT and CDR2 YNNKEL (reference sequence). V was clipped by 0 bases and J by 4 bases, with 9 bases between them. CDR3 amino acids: CASSQEETVYGYTF. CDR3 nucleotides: TGTGCCAGCAGCCAAGAAGAGACGGTCTATGGCTACACCTTC.

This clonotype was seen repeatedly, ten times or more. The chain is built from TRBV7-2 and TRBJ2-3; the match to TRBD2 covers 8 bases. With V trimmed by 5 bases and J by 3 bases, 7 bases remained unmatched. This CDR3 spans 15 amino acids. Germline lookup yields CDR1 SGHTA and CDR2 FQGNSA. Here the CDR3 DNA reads TGTGCCAGCAGCCCCTGGACTAGCCCAACAGATACGCAGTATTTT. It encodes CASSPWTSPTDTQYF.

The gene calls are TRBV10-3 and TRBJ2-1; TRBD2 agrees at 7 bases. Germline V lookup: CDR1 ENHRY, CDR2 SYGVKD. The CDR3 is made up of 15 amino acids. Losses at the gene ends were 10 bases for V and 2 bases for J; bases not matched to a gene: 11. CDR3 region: CATYPGGIAYNEQFF. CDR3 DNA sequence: TGTGCCACCTATCCCGGGGGGATCGCCTACAATGAGCAGTTCTTC.

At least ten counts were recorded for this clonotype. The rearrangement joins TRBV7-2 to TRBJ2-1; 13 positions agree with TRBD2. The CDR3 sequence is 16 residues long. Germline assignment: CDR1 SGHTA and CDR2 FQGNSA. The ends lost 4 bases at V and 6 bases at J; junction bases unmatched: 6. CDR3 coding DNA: TGTGCCAGCAGCTCCCGGACTAGCGGGGGAGTCAATGAGCAGTTCTTC. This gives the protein CASSSRTSGGVNEQFF. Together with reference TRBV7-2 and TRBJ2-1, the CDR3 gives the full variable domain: GAGVSQSPSNKVTEKGKDVELRCDPISGHTALYWYRQSLGQGLEFLIYFQGNSAPDKSGLPSDRFSAERTGGSVSTLTIQRTQQEDSAVYLCASSSRTSGGVNEQFFGPGTRLTVL.

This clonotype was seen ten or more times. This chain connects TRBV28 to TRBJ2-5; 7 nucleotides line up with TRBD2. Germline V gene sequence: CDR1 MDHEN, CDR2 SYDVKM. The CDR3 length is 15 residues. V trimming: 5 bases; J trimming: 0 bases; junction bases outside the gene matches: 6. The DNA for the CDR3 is TGTGCCAGCAGTCCCTCGCTAGCGGACCAAGAGACCCAGTACTTC. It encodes CASSPSLADQETQYF.

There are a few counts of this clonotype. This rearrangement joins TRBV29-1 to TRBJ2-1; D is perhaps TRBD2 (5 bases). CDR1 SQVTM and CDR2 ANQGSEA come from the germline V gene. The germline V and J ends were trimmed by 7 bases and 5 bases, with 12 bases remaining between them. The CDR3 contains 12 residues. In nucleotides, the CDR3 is TGCAGCGGGAGGTCTGGGGACAATGAGCAGTTCTTC. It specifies CSGRSGDNEQFF.